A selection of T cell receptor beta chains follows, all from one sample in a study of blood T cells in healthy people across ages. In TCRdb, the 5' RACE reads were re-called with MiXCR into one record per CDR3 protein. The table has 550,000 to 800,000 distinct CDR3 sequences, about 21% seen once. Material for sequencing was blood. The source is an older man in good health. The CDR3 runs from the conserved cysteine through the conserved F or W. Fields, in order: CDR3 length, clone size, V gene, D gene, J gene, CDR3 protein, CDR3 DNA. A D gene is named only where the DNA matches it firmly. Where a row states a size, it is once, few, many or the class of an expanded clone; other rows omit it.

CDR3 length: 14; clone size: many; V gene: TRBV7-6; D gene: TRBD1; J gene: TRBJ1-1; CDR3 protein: CASSPGQSNTEAFF; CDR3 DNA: TGTGCCAGCAGCCCGGGACAGTCGAACACTGAAGCTTTCTTT
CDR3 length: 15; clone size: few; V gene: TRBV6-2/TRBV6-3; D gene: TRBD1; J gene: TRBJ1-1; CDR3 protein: CASSALRGSNTEAFF; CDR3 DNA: TGTGCCAGCAGTGCGCTCAGGGGGTCGAACACTGAAGCTTTCTTT
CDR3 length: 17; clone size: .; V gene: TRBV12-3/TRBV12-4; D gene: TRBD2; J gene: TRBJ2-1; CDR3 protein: CASSLVLGLAVNNEQFF; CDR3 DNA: TGTGCCAGCAGTTTAGTACTCGGACTAGCGGTCAACAATGAGCAGTTCTTC
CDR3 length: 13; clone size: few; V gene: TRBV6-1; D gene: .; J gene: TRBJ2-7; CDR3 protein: CASSEARGREQYF; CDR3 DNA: TGTGCCAGCAGTGAAGCCCGGGGAAGGGAGCAGTACTTC
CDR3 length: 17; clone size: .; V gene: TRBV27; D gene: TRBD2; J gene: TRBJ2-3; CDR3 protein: CASSALGTSGSTDTQYF; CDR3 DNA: TGTGCCAGCAGTGCGCTCGGGACTAGCGGGAGCACAGATACGCAGTATTTT
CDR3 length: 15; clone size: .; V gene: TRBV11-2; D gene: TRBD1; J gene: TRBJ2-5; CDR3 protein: CASSTMTGRGETQYF; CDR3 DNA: TGTGCCAGCAGCACCATGACAGGGAGAGGAGAGACCCAGTACTTC
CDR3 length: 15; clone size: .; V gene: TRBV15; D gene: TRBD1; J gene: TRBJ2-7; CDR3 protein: CATSRDVTGGGEQYF; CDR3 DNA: TGTGCCACCAGCAGAGATGTTACAGGGGGCGGCGAGCAGTACTTC
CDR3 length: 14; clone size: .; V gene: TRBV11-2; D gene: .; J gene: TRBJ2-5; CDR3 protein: CASSLDYQNNELFF; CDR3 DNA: TGTGCCAGCAGCTTAGATTATCAGAACAATGAGCTGTTCTTC
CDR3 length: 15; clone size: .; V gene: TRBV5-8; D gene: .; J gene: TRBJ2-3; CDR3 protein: CASSSIFRVTDTQYF; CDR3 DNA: TGTGCCAGCAGCTCGATTTTCAGGGTAACAGATACGCAGTATTTT
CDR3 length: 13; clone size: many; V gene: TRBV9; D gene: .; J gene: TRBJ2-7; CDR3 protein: CASSVGGTYEQYF; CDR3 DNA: TGTGCCAGCAGCGTGGGCGGAACTTACGAGCAGTACTTC
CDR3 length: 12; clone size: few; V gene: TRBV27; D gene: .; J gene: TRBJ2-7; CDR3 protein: CASSSVPYEQYF; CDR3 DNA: TGTGCCAGCAGTTCGGTGCCCTACGAGCAGTACTTC
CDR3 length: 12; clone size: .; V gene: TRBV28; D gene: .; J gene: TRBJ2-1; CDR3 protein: CASHAVRNEQFF; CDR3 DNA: TGTGCCAGCCACGCCGTGAGGAATGAGCAGTTCTTC
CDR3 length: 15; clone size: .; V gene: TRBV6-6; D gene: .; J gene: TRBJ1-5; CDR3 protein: CASTTEQGNNQPQHF; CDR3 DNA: TGTGCCAGCACCACGGAACAGGGAAACAATCAGCCCCAGCATTTT
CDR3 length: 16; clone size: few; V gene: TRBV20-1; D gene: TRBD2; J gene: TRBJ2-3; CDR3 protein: CSANPLSGRAGDTQYF; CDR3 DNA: TGCAGTGCTAACCCACTTAGCGGGAGGGCCGGAGATACGCAGTATTTT
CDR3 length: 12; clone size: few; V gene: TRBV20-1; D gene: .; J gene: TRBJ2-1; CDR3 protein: CSASGMYNEQFF; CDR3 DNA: TGCAGTGCTAGCGGGATGTACAATGAGCAGTTCTTC
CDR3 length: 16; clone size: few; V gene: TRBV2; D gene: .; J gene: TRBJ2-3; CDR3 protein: CASSEALAGGTDTQYF; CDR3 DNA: TGTGCCAGCAGTGAAGCCTTGGCAGGGGGCACAGATACGCAGTATTTT
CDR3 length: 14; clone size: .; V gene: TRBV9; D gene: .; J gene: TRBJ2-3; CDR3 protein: CASSVTGPRDTQYF; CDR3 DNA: TGTGCCAGCAGCGTCACCGGACCTAGGGATACGCAGTATTTT
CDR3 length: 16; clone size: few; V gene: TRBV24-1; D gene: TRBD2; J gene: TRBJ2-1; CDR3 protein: CATSDSASGRVYEQFF; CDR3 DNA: TGTGCCACCAGTGATTCGGCTAGCGGGAGGGTCTATGAGCAGTTCTTC
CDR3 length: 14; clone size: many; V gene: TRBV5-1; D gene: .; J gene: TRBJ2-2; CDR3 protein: CASSGAVNTGELFF; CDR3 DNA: TGCGCCAGCAGCGGGGCGGTAAACACCGGGGAGCTGTTTTTT
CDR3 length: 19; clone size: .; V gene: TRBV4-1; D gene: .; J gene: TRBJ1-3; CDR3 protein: CASSQHSIQDTVSGNTIYF; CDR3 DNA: TGCGCCAGCAGCCAACATTCAATCCAGGACACCGTCTCTGGAAACACCATATATTTT
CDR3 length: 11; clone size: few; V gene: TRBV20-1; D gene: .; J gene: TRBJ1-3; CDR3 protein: CSAYLGNTIYF; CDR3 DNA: TGCAGTGCTTACCTTGGAAACACCATATATTTT
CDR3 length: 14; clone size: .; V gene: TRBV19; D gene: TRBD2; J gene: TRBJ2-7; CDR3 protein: CASSLAVNSYEQYF; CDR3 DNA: TGTGCCAGCTCACTAGCGGTGAACTCCTACGAGCAGTACTTC
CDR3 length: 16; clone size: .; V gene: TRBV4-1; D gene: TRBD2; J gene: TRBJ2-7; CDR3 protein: CASSQEWLAEHYEQYF; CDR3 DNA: TGCGCCAGCAGCCAAGAATGGCTAGCGGAGCACTACGAGCAGTACTTC
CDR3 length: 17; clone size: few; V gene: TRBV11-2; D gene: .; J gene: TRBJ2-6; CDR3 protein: CASSLDGRRTGANVLTF; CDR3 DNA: TGTGCCAGCAGCTTAGACGGAAGAAGGACTGGGGCCAACGTCCTGACTTTC
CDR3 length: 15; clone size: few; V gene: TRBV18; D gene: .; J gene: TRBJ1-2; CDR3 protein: CASSPPQGAAYGYTF; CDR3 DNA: TGTGCCAGCTCACCACCGCAGGGCGCTGCCTATGGCTACACCTTC
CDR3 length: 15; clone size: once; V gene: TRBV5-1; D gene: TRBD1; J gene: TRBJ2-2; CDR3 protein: CASSLRQGEAGELFF; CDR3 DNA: TGCGCCAGCAGCTTGAGACAGGGTGAAGCCGGGGAGCTGTTTTTT
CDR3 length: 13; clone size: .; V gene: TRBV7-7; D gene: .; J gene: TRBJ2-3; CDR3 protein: CASSLFRTDTQYF; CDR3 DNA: TGTGCTAGCAGCTTATTCCGCACAGATACGCAGTATTTT
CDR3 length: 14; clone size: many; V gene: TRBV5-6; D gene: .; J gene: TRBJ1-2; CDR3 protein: CASSPGGGGYGYTF; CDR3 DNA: TGTGCCAGCAGCCCCGGTGGCGGGGGCTATGGCTACACCTTC
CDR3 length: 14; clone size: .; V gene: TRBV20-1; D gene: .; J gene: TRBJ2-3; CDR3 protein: CSDTSFLNTDTQYF; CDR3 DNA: TGCAGTGACACATCCTTCCTGAACACAGATACGCAGTATTTT
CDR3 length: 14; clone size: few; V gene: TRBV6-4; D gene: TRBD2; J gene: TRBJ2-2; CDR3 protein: CASSEIAGTGELFF; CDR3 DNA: TGTGCCAGCAGTGAAATAGCGGGCACCGGGGAGCTGTTTTTT
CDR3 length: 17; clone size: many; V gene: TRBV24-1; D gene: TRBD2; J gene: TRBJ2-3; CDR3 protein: CATSDFTSGRERYTQYF; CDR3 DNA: TGTGCCACCAGTGATTTTACTAGCGGGAGAGAACGATATACGCAGTATTTT
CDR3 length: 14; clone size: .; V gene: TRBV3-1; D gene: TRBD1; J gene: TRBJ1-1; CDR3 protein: CASSPYTGETEAFF; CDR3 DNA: TGTGCCAGCAGCCCATATACAGGGGAAACTGAAGCTTTCTTT
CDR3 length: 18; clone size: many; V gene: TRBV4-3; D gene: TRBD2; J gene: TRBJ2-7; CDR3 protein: CASSQNLGTSGTSYEQYF; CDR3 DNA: TGCGCCAGCAGCCAGAACCTGGGGACTAGCGGGACCTCCTACGAGCAGTACTTC
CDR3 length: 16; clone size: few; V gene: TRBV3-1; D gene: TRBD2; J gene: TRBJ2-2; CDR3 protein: CASTPGLAPNTGELFF; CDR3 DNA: TGTGCCAGCACCCCGGGACTAGCGCCTAACACCGGGGAGCTGTTTTTT
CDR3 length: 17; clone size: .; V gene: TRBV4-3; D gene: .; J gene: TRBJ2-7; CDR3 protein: CASSQDAFSVLSSEQYF; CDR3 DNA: TGCGCCAGCAGCCAAGACGCCTTTTCGGTTCTTTCTTCTGAGCAGTACTTC
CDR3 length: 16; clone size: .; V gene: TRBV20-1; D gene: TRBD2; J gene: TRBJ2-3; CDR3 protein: CSARPETSGNTDTQCF; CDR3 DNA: TGCAGTGCTAGACCGGAGACTAGCGGGAACACAGATACGCAGTGTTTT
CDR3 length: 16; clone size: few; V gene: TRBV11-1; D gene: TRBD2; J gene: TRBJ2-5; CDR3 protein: CASSPLGSGSDETQYF; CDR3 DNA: TGTGCCAGCAGCCCATTGGGTAGCGGGAGCGATGAGACCCAGTACTTC
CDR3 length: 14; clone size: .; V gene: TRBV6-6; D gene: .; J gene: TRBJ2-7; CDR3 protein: CASSYSILSYEQYF; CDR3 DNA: TGTGCCAGCAGTTACTCTATCCTGTCCTACGAGCAGTACTTC
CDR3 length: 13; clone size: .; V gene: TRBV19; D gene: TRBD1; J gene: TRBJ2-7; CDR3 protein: CASSNTGGREQYF; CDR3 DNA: TGTGCCAGTAGTAATACAGGGGGACGCGAGCAGTACTTC
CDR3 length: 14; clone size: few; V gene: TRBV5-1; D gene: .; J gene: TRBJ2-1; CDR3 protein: CASSLVPGNNEQFF; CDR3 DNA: TGCGCCAGCAGCTTGGTTCCAGGGAACAATGAGCAGTTCTTC
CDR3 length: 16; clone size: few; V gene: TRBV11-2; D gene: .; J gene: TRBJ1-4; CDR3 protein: CASSSRDVVGGEKLFF; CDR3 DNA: TGTGCCAGCAGCTCACGGGACGTCGTGGGGGGCGAAAAACTGTTTTTT
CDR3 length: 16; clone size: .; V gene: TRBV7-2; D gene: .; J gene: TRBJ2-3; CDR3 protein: CASSLKVLASTDTQYF; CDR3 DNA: TGTGCCAGCAGCTTAAAAGTTTTGGCTAGCACAGATACGCAGTATTTT